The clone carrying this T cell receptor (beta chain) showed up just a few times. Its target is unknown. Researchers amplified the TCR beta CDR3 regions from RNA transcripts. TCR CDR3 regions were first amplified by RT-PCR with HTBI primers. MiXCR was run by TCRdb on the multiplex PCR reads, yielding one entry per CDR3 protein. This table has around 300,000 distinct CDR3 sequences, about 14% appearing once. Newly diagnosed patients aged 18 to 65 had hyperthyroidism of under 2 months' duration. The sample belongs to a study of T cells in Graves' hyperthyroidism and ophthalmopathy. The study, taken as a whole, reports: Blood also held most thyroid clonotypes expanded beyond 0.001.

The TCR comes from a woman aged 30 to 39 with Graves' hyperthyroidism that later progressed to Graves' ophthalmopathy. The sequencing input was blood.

This CDR3 reads CASSRSPPGGTGNTIYF. CDR3 nucleotides: TGCGCCAGCAGCCGAAGCCCCCCGGGGGGTACTGGAAACACCATATATTTT. This chain connects TRBV4-3 to TRBJ1-3; D perhaps matches TRBD1 (5 bases). Trimming removed 4 bases from V and 2 bases from J, with 18 bases in between. Germline CDR1 reads LGHNA; CDR2 reads YSLEER. The CDR3 consists of 17 residues.